This record covers a single T cell receptor beta chain. This receptor's antigen is unknown. Per-base qualities were not stored, and no clone one base away is much larger. Trimming accounts for 0 bases at V and 1 base at J, while the number of junction bases matched to no gene is 11. The CDR3 numbers 17 residues from cysteine through phenylalanine. Only the CDR3 portion is preserved as DNA: 51 bases, with reading frame beginning at the first base. CDR1 DFQATT and CDR2 SNEGSKA are derived from the germline V gene (reference sequence). This sample was included in a study of CD8 T cells in ankylosing spondylitis (dated by TCRdb to between 2016 and 2019). In the study overall: T cell receptor beta repertoires were profiled in healthy donors and ankylosing spondylitis patients so that disease-linked TCR variants could be found. The full study cohort was made up of roughly 25 ankylosing spondylitis patients and about a hundred healthy donors. Peripheral blood samples were taken, and synovial fluid was additionally collected from ankylosing spondylitis patients.

For sequencing, an Illumina HiSeq 2500 was employed. Quantitative 5'-RACE with molecular barcodes was the method used to prepare the TCR beta libraries. From the authors' description of their analysis: A new computational method based on a probabilistic model of VDJ rearrangement was used to identify disease-linked TCR variants. TCRdb ran its own pipeline on the public reads, namely fastp trimming at Q25 and MiXCR clone calling, and kept in-frame beta chains. Entries that share a CDR3 protein sequence are merged under the most common genes and DNA. The V and J calls reflect TCRdb's pipeline rather than the authors' work. The sample data list around 390,000 distinct CDR3 sequences, and around 24% of these were observed just once. In total, the top ten clones hold about a sixth of the sample. The investigation overall reported the following: The disease-linked clones had a CD8+ phenotype and were found at relatively low frequencies in peripheral blood. Some of the motif variants had been reported before in the synovial fluid and blood of reactive arthritis patients, a finding that suggests common disease-initiation mechanisms. Significant enrichment of the disease-linked clones was reported in matched synovial fluid samples from ankylosing spondylitis patients. Blood from ankylosing spondylitis patients appeared to be characterized by a TCR beta motif made up of several highly homologous amino acid variants.

Sample: blood, either unsorted or a sorted T cell fraction (not recorded which). The sequence links TRBV20-1 to TRBJ2-7, with TRBD2 matching 8 junction bases. The receptor was derived from a male donor with ankylosing spondylitis. The nucleotide sequence is given as TGCAGTGCTAGAGATATAATAGGCGGGAGGATTTCCTACGAGCAGTACTTC. This is translated as CSARDIIGGRISYEQYF.